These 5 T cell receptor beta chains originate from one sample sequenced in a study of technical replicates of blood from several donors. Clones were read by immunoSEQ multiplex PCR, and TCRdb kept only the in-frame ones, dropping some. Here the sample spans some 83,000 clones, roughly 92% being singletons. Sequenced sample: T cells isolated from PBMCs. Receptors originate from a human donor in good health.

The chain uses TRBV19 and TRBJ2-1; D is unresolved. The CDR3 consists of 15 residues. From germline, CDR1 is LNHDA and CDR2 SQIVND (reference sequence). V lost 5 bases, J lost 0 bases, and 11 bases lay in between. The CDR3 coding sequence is TGTGCCAGTAGTCACCCCTCGGGCTCCTACAATGAGCAGTTCTTC. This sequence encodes CASSHPSGSYNEQFF.

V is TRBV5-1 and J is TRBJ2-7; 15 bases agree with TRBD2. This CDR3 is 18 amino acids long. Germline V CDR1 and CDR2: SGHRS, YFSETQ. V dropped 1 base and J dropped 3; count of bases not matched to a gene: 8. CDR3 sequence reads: CASSLYGLAGGAIYEQYF. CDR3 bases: TGCGCCAGCAGCTTGTATGGACTAGCGGGGGGGGCGATCTACGAGCAGTACTTC.

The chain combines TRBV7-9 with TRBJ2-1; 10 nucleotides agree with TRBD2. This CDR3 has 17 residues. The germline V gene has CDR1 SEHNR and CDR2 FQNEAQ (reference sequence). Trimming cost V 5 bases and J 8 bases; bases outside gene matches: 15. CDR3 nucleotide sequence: TGTGCCAGCAGCCGCGCGACGGCTAGCGGGAGTACGGATGAGCAGTTCTTC. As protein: CASSRATASGSTDEQFF.

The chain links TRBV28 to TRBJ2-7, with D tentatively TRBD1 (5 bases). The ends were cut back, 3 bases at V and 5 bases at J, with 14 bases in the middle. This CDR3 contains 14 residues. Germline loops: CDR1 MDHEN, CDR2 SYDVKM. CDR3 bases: TGTGCCAGCAGTTTCGGGTCAGGGCAGGACGAGCAGTACTTC. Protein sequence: CASSFGSGQDEQYF.

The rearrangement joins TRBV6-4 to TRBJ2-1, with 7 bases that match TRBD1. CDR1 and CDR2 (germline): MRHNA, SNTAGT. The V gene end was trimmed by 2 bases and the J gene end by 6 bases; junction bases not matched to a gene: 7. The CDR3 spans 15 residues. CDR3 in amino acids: CASSDEAGGSNEQFF. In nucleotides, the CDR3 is TGTGCCAGCAGTGACGAGGCAGGGGGTAGCAATGAGCAGTTCTTC.